The T cell receptor beta chain under discussion was sequenced for a study of T cell responses to AZD1222 COVID-19 vaccine. General study findings and limits: White British ancestry dominated among donors, who included more females, and clonal diversity was possibly underestimated.

A note on this clone: The antigen is not known.

TCRdb's copy holds only in-frame clones and misses some; the assay was immunoSEQ multiplex PCR. The table has approximately 42,000 clones, about 91% seen once; the top ten hold 20% to 25%. Germline CDR1 and CDR2: SGHAT and FQNNGV. Trimming shortened V by 6 bases and J by 3 bases, and 8 bases separated the two germline ends. This CDR3 comprises 12 residues. The chain is built from TRBV11-2 and TRBJ2-5; no reliable D call. The clonotype was recovered from an adult who received the AZD1222 COVID-19 vaccine. The sequences come from peripheral blood, collected 28 days after the second AZD1222 dose. This chain's CDR3 is CASSRTEETQYF. CDR3 sequence (DNA): TGTGCCAGCAGTAGGACGGAAGAGACCCAGTACTTC.